This T cell receptor beta chain was observed in a study of shared clonotypes between healthy human individuals. CD4+ cell separation produced CD45RA+ naive and CD45RA-negative memory subsets. The V gene lost 4 bases and the J gene lost 4 bases, with 15 bases spanning the gap. The germline CDR1 and CDR2 sequences are SNHLY and FYNNEI. The CDR3 extends over 15 amino acids. With regard to this clone: Its target is not known.

Notes on the study in general: Clonotype sharing across donors was expected to vary with sequencing depth. What naive subsets generally showed was a larger estimated richness than memory subsets showed.

Some clones are missing from TCRdb's copy, which holds only in-frame ones; the method was immunoSEQ multiplex PCR. This sample yields some 2.3 million clones, of which approximately 95% are seen a single time; under 0.45% belongs to the top ten. The chain joins TRBV2 to TRBJ2-3; D perhaps matches TRBD2 (6 bases). The sequence was collected from a man younger than 35 in good health. Some clones in this sample may be carry-over from other donors' samples. Specimen: naive CD4+ T cells from PBMCs. Specified subset: CD45RA+ positively selected. The CDR3 DNA sequence: TGTGCCAGCAGTGGAAGATATGGAGGGGCAGATACGCAGTATTTT. This sequence encodes CASSGRYGGADTQYF.